A single sample is the source of the 26 T cell receptor beta chains below, sequenced in a study of T cells in narcolepsy. Profiled with immunoSEQ multiplex PCR; TCRdb holds only in-frame clones, not every one. This table has about 40,000 clones, about 91% appearing once. What was sequenced was CD45RA- memory CD4+ T cells from PBMCs. These TCRs come from a human donor with narcolepsy.

CDR3: CASSLMTGARELFF. CDR3 coding DNA: TGTGCCAGCAGCTTAATGACAGGGGCCCGGGAGCTGTTTTTT. The chain links TRBV7-2 to TRBJ2-2, with 8 bases lining up with TRBD1. CDR3 length: 14 amino acids. Germline V gene lookup returns CDR1 SGHTA and CDR2 FQGNSA. The V gene end was trimmed by 2 bases and the J gene end by 9 bases; junction bases not matched to a gene: 5.

The chain combines TRBV6-5 with TRBJ1-4, with D maybe TRBD1 (6 bases). The ends were cut back, 4 bases at V and 8 bases at J, with 20 bases in the middle. Germline CDR1 reads MNHEY; CDR2 reads SVGAGI. There are 16 residues in the CDR3. CDR3 amino acids: CASSSPAQGGGEKLFF. The DNA for the CDR3 is TGTGCCAGCAGTTCACCCGCACAGGGAGGGGGGGAAAAACTGTTTTTT.

The V gene is TRBV7-9, the J gene TRBJ1-2; D is unresolved. CDR1 is SEHNR, CDR2 FQNEAQ, per germline (reference sequence). The CDR3 extends over 15 amino acids. V was cut by 5 bases and J by 1 base, with 14 bases left in between. The CDR3 DNA reads TGTGCCAGCAGCCCCAGACCGGAGGTTAACTATGGCTACACCTTC. Residues: CASSPRPEVNYGYTF.

V gene TRBV9 combines with J gene TRBJ2-2; D is ambiguous. The CDR3 is 14 residues long. The V end lost 5 bases, the J end lost 1 base, and 9 bases lay between the germline ends. Looked up from germline, CDR1 is SGDLS and CDR2 is YYNGEE. The CDR3 nucleotides read TGTGCCAGCAGGCTGGTGGAGAACACCGGGGAGCTGTTTTTT. It is translated as CASRLVENTGELFF.

The chain couples TRBV7-9 to TRBJ1-4; D gene uncertain. Trimming took off 5 bases at V and 6 bases at J, with 10 bases between the two ends. CDR3 size: 13 residues. CDR1 is SEHNR, CDR2 FQNEAQ, per germline (reference sequence). CDR3 in amino acids: CASSPQPDEKLFF. The CDR3 DNA reads as TGTGCCAGCAGCCCCCAGCCAGATGAAAAACTGTTTTTT.

V is TRBV5-1 and J is TRBJ2-5, with a possible D match to TRBD2 (7 bases). V was shortened by 0 bases and J by 1 base, with 10 bases between the two germline ends. This CDR3 region has 15 residues. Germline CDR1 is SGHRS and CDR2 is YFSETQ. CDR3 residues: CASSLGAGAQETQYF. CDR3 nucleotides: TGCGCCAGCAGCTTGGGGGCGGGGGCCCAAGAGACCCAGTACTTC.

Here the CDR3 reads CATSSPDRGRYEQYF. The DNA for the CDR3 is TGTGCCACCAGCAGCCCGGACAGGGGGCGTTACGAGCAGTACTTC. The gene calls are TRBV15 and TRBJ2-7; 11 bases align to TRBD1. CDR3 length: 15 residues. Trimming took 3 bases from V and 4 from J; bases not matched to a gene: 5. Germline assignment: CDR1 LNHNV and CDR2 YYDKDF (reference sequence).

The chain recombines TRBV7-2 with TRBJ2-3; 11 nucleotides align to TRBD1. This CDR3 is 14 amino acids long. The V gene's germline CDR1 is SGHTA and CDR2 FQGNSA. Trimming cost V 5 bases and J 6 bases; bases outside gene matches: 4. CDR3 amino acids: CASSDRTGGDTQYF. CDR3 nucleotides: TGTGCCAGCAGCGACCGGACAGGGGGCGATACGCAGTATTTT.

This chain links TRBV5-4 with TRBJ2-6, with unresolved D. Per germline, CDR1 SGHNT and CDR2 YYREEE (reference sequence). The V and J ends lost 4 bases and 2 bases respectively, with 4 bases between them. The CDR3 is 13 amino acids. CDR3 residues: CASSAAGANVLTF. CDR3 sequence (DNA): TGTGCCAGCAGCGCAGCTGGGGCCAACGTCCTGACTTTC. The full variable domain, in which reference TRBV5-4 and TRBJ2-6 provide the parts outside the CDR3, is ETGVTQSPTHLIKTRGQQVTLRCSSQSGHNTVSWYQQALGQGPQFIFQYYREEENGRGNFPPRFSGLQFPNYSSELNVNALELDDSALYLCASSAAGANVLTFGAGSRLTVL.

The gene calls are TRBV25-1 and TRBJ2-7; no clear D. V was clipped by 6 bases and J by 2 bases, with 11 bases between them. Germline V gene sequence: CDR1 MGHDK, CDR2 SYGVNS. The CDR3 spans 13 residues. CDR3 sequence (DNA): TGTGCCAGCAGCCCCGGGCCCGCCTACGAGCAGTACTTC. Protein: CASSPGPAYEQYF.

The V gene is TRBV5-1, the J gene TRBJ2-7, with D perhaps TRBD1 (6 bases). Trimming removed 4 bases at V and 5 bases at J, with 16 bases between. Germline-derived CDR1 and CDR2 are SGHRS and YFSETQ. This CDR3 spans 14 amino acids. The CDR3 spells CASSRQGSSHEQYF. The CDR3 DNA reads TGCGCCAGCAGCCGGCAGGGGTCGTCCCACGAGCAGTACTTC.

The chain couples TRBV19 to TRBJ2-7; TRBD2 aligns across 8 bases. The V and J ends lost 7 bases and 0 bases, in that order; junction bases with no gene match: 8. The CDR3 covers 15 residues. Germline assignment: CDR1 LNHDA and CDR2 SQIVND (reference sequence). The CDR3 protein is CASMNSGAYSYEQYF. CDR3 nucleotides: TGTGCCAGTATGAATAGCGGGGCCTACTCCTACGAGCAGTACTTC.

The gene calls are TRBV7-9 and TRBJ1-2, with D unresolved. Trimming stripped 5 bases from V and 5 bases from J, with 12 bases between. This CDR3 region has 13 residues. Germline CDR1 SEHNR, CDR2 FQNEAQ (reference sequence). The CDR3 is CASSPISGYGYTF. In nucleotides, the CDR3 is TGTGCCAGCAGCCCGATTTCGGGGTATGGCTACACCTTC. The full variable domain, its missing parts supplied by reference TRBV7-9 and TRBJ1-2, is DTGVSQNPRHKITKRGQNVTFRCDPISEHNRLYWYRQTLGQGPEFLTYFQNEAQLEKSRLLSDRFSAERPKGSFSTLEIQRTEQGDSAMYLCASSPISGYGYTFGSGTRLTVV.

V gene TRBV25-1 combines with J gene TRBJ1-5; no clear D gene. Germline CDR1 and CDR2: MGHDK and SYGVNS. CDR3 size: 17 residues. V was clipped by 2 bases and J by 0 bases, with 14 bases between them. The CDR3 region is CASSENPSCDSNQPQHF. CDR3 in DNA: TGTGCCAGCAGTGAAAACCCCTCTTGCGATAGCAATCAGCCCCAGCATTTT.

The genes are TRBV30 and TRBJ1-5; D may be TRBD1 (6 bases). CDR3 length: 15 residues. V shed 0 bases and J shed 3 bases, with 12 bases lying between them. Germline CDR1 reads GTSNPN; CDR2 reads SVGIG (reference sequence). The CDR3 DNA reads as TGTGCCTGGAGTGTTCAGGGGATAAACAATCAGCCCCAGCATTTT. Its protein product is CAWSVQGINNQPQHF.

This clone occurred once. This chain connects TRBV2 to TRBJ1-2, with TRBD1 as a possible D gene (6 bases). V was shortened by 6 bases and J by 7 bases, with 24 bases between the two germline ends. CDR3 length equals 16 residues. Germline V lookup: CDR1 SNHLY, CDR2 FYNNEI. DNA for the CDR3: TGTGCCAGCAGCTCGGCCCCTTTTGGGGGCTCAGGTGGCTACACCTTC. It codes for CASSSAPFGGSGGYTF. Together with reference TRBV2 and TRBJ1-2, the CDR3 gives the full variable domain: EPEVTQTPSHQVTQMGQEVILRCVPISNHLYFYWYRQILGQKVEFLVSFYNNEISEKSEIFDDQFSVERPDGSNFTLKIRSTKLEDSAMYFCASSSAPFGGSGGYTFGSGTRLTVV.

The V and J genes are TRBV11-2 and TRBJ1-5; TRBD1 agrees at 8 bases. CDR1 and CDR2 (germline): SGHAT, FQNNGV. The ends lost 4 bases at V and 1 base at J; junction bases unmatched: 3. The CDR3 runs 15 residues. CDR3 nucleotides: TGTGCCAGCAGCTCTACAGGGGGGAGCAATCAGCCCCAGCATTTT. It codes for CASSSTGGSNQPQHF.

This clone was detected a few times. J is TRBJ1-1 and V is TRBV11-3; the match to TRBD1 covers 10 bases. Germline CDR1 SGHNT, CDR2 YENEEA. V dropped 4 bases and J dropped 3; count of bases not matched to a gene: 8. The CDR3 covers 16 residues. CDR3 region: CASSSTDRGDHTEAFF. The CDR3 region has the DNA TGTGCCAGCAGCTCTACGGACAGGGGGGACCACACTGAAGCTTTCTTT.

The genes are TRBV13 and TRBJ2-3; 11 bases are shared with TRBD2. In germline, CDR1 is PRHDT, CDR2 FYEKMQ (reference sequence). V shed 0 bases, J shed 2 bases, and the junction held 4 bases outside the gene matches. CDR3 length: 17 residues. The CDR3 protein is CASSLGRLAGYTDTQYF. The DNA of the CDR3 is TGTGCCAGCAGCTTAGGAAGACTAGCGGGATACACAGATACGCAGTATTTT.

The chain couples TRBV10-2 to TRBJ2-3; no clear D. This CDR3 is 15 amino acids long. Trimming took 3 bases from V and 2 from J, leaving 12 bases between them. Looked up from germline, CDR1 is WSHSY and CDR2 is SAAADI. CDR3: CASSDPAGITDTQYF. The CDR3 nucleotides are TGCGCCAGCAGTGACCCCGCAGGAATCACAGATACGCAGTATTTT.

Worth noting for this clone: One end of the junction fails to match germline, which may point to a read error. This chain links TRBV18 with TRBJ2-5, with D perhaps matching TRBD1 or TRBD2 (6 bases each). CDR3 length equals 15 residues. CDR1 and CDR2 from the germline V gene are KGHSH and LQKENI. CDR3 nucleotides: TGTGCCAGCTCACGACCGGATGGGGGGCAAGGGACCCAGTACTTC. This encodes CASSRPDGGQGTQYF.

J is TRBJ2-7 and V is TRBV19, with 13 bases lining up with TRBD2. The CDR3 has 16 amino acids. The V and J ends lost 0 bases and 6 bases, in that order; junction bases with no gene match: 5. Germline CDR1 is LNHDA and CDR2 is SQIVND (reference sequence). The CDR3 DNA follows: TGTGCCAGTAGTATAGATAAGACTAGCGGGAGGAGCGAGCAGTACTTC. Translating gives CASSIDKTSGRSEQYF.

This rearrangement joins TRBV19 to TRBJ1-1; D unresolved. The germline V gene has CDR1 LNHDA and CDR2 SQIVND (reference sequence). V was cut by 5 bases and J by 1 base, with 5 bases left in between. This CDR3 contains 12 residues. CDR3 sequence reads: CASSWWNTEAFF. CDR3 bases: TGTGCCAGTAGTTGGTGGAACACTGAAGCTTTCTTT.

With respect to this clone: The sample contains more than one DNA sequence encoding this CDR3. The J gene is TRBJ1-1, the V gene TRBV7-6, with D perhaps matching TRBD1 (5 bases). The CDR3 spans 13 residues. Germline-derived CDR1 and CDR2 are SGHVS and FNYEAQ. The V gene lost 5 bases and the J gene lost 4 bases, with 11 bases spanning the gap. CDR3 in amino acids: CASSLGGGTEAFF. The CDR3, as DNA: TGTGCCAGCAGCCTCGGGGGTGGCACTGAAGCTTTCTTT. Based on the CDR3 plus reference TRBV7-6 and TRBJ1-1, the full variable domain is GAGVSQSPRYKVTKRGQDVALRCDPISGHVSLYWYRQALGQGPEFLTYFNYEAQQDKSGLPNDRFSAERPEGSISTLTIQRTEQRDSAMYRCASSLGGGTEAFFGQGTRLTVV.

The chain is built from TRBV7-3 and TRBJ2-3; D may correspond to TRBD1 or TRBD2 (5 bases each). Looked up from germline, CDR1 is SGHTA and CDR2 is FQGTGA. CDR3 length: 16 residues. V dropped 5 bases and J dropped 5 bases, with 20 bases sitting between them. The CDR3 region is CASSPSARGSVDTQYF. DNA of the CDR3: TGTGCCAGCAGCCCCAGCGCGAGGGGATCGGTAGATACGCAGTATTTT.

V and J are TRBV7-2 and TRBJ2-7, with 9 bases matching TRBD1. The germline gives CDR1 SGHTA, CDR2 FQGNSA. Germline trimming cut 7 bases from V and 1 base from J; bases unmatched to any gene: 11. The CDR3 has 16 amino acids. CDR3 coding DNA: TGTGCCAGCATCCCCTCAGGGGGACAGGGTTCCTACGAGCAGTACTTC. It encodes CASIPSGGQGSYEQYF.